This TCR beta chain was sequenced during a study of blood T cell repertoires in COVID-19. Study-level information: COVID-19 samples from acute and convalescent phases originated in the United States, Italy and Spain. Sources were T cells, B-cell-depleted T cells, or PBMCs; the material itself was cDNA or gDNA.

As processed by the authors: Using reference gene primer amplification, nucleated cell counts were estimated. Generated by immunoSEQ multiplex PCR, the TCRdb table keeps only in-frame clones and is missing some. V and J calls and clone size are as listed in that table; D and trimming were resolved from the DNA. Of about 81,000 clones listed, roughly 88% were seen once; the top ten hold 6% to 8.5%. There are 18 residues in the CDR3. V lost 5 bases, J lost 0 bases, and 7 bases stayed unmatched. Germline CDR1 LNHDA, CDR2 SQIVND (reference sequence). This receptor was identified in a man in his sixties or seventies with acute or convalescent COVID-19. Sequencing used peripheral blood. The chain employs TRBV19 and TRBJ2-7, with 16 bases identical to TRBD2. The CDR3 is CASSVMGLAGGSSYEQYF. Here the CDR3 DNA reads TGTGCCAGTAGTGTGATGGGACTAGCGGGAGGGTCCTCCTACGAGCAGTACTTC.